This TCR beta chain derives from a study of control samples from healthy donors and cancer patients. The assay was immunoSEQ multiplex PCR, and TCRdb's table has in-frame clones only and misses some. The data show more than 25,000 clones, roughly 94% seen once. This CDR3 contains 14 residues. Germline-derived CDR1 and CDR2 are GTSNPN and SVGIG (reference sequence). V lost 0 bases and J 2 bases, leaving 11 bases between the germline ends. The chain joins TRBV30 to TRBJ2-7, with D unclear. The TCR originated in a man in his 60s in good health. The specimen was blood. Written as DNA, the CDR3 is TGTGCCTGGAGTGTACTGGGCAGAACCTACGAGCAGTACTTC. It yields the protein CAWSVLGRTYEQYF.